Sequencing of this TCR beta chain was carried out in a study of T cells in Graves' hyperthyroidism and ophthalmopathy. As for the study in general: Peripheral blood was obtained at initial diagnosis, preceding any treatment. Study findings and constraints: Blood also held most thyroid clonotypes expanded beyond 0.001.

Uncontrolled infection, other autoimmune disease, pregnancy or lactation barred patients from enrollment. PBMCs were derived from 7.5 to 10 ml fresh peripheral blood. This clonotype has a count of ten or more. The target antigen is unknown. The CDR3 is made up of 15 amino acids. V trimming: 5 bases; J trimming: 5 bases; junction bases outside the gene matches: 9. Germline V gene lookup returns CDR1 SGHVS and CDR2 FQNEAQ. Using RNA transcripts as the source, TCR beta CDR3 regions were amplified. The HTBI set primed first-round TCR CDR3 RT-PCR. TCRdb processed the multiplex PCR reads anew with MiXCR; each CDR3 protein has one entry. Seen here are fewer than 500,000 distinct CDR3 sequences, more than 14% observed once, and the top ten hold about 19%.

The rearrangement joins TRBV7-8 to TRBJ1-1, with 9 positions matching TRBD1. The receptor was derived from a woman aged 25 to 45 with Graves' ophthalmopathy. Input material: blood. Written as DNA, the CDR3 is TGTGCCAGCAGCCTCCGGGACAGGGCTGAGACTGAAGCTTTCTTT. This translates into CASSLRDRAETEAFF.